One T cell receptor beta chain is described in this entry. Its target is not known. TCRdb re-derived calls from the 5' RACE reads in MiXCR, one entry per CDR3 protein. Among 470,000 or so distinct CDR3 sequences listed, about a sixth were seen once. This entry comes from a study of T-cell memory formation after mild COVID-19. Turning to the study itself: In these data, TCR clusters were largely donor specific.

CDR3 length equals 16 residues. V trimming: 0 bases; J trimming: 8 bases; junction bases outside the gene matches: 10. The germline CDR1 and CDR2 sequences are LGHNA and YSLEER. The study's findings and limits: Researchers could not confirm that second-wave clones peaking on day 37 targeted SARS-CoV-2. For contracting clones, CD4+ ones sat mainly in CM and EM, CD8+ in EMRA. Clones that contracted from day 15 to 85 had balanced CD4/CD8; later expanders were CD4+ biased.

This chain connects TRBV4-3 to TRBJ1-5; 7 bases map to TRBD1. This sequence was found in a man aged 18 to 29 who had mild COVID-19 (a few samples of this study predate the infection). Cell type and time point are not known. Sequenced: PBMCs or a T cell subset sorted from them (not recorded which). The DNA for the CDR3 is TGCGCCAGCAGCCAAGATATTAAGGGGGCTGTTAAGCCCCAGCATTTT. As protein: CASSQDIKGAVKPQHF.